This entry lists 17 T cell receptor beta chains sequenced from one sample in a study of cytomegalovirus exposure and HLA in healthy donors. Primers: 60 Vbeta forward and 13 Jbeta reverse. Clones were read by immunoSEQ multiplex PCR, and TCRdb kept only the in-frame ones, dropping some. The data contain approximately 92,000 clones, roughly 79% of them singletons. The sequenced sample consisted of PBMCs. These TCRs come from an older woman in good health and CMV-seropositive.

The chain carries TRBV11-2 and TRBJ1-2, with 7 bases that match TRBD1. This CDR3 comprises 12 residues. With 5 bases clipped from V and 6 bases from J, the junction kept 3 bases outside the gene matches. Germline CDR1 reads SGHAT; CDR2 reads FQNNGV. The CDR3 nucleotides read TGTGCCAGCAGCCTACAGGGGAATGGCTACACCTTC. Protein product: CASSLQGNGYTF.

V and J are TRBV19 and TRBJ2-4, with D perhaps matching TRBD1 (8 bases). Per the germline V gene, CDR1 is LNHDA and CDR2 is SQIVND (reference sequence). V was shortened by 2 bases and J by 0 bases, with 17 bases between the two germline ends. The CDR3 has 18 amino acids. The CDR3 sequence: CASSINRGGDIAKNIQYF. As DNA, the CDR3 is TGTGCCAGTAGTATAAACAGGGGGGGGGATATAGCCAAAAACATTCAGTACTTC. The whole variable domain, remainder taken from reference TRBV19 and TRBJ2-4, is DGGITQSPKYLFRKEGQNVTLSCEQNLNHDAMYWYRQDPGQGLRLIYYSQIVNDFQKGDIAEGYSVSREKKESFPLTVTSAQKNPTAFYLCASSINRGGDIAKNIQYFGAGTRLSVL.

The genes are TRBV7-2 and TRBJ1-3; TRBD1 is a possible D gene (6 bases). The V end was cut by 7 bases, the J end by 8 bases, with 15 bases between. This CDR3 region has 13 residues. From germline, CDR1 is SGHTA and CDR2 FQGNSA. For the CDR3, the DNA is TGTGCCAGCAACCTAAGAGGGGGAGACACCATATATTTT. Translated: CASNLRGGDTIYF. Full variable domain (rest looked up from reference TRBV7-2 and TRBJ1-3): GAGVSQSPSNKVTEKGKDVELRCDPISGHTALYWYRQSLGQGLEFLIYFQGNSAPDKSGLPSDRFSAERTGGSVSTLTIQRTQQEDSAVYLCASNLRGGDTIYFGEGSWLTVV.

This clone was detected once. J is TRBJ2-2 and V is TRBV5-1, with D perhaps matching TRBD1 (6 bases). The CDR3 loop spans 14 amino acids. From germline, CDR1 is SGHRS and CDR2 YFSETQ. Trimming left V 3 bases short and J 6 bases short, with 12 bases between. This chain's CDR3 is CASSSSQGSGELFF. The CDR3 nucleotides read TGCGCCAGCAGCTCATCACAGGGATCCGGGGAGCTGTTTTTT.

The chain couples TRBV5-1 to TRBJ2-7; 8 nucleotides match TRBD2. V was clipped by 10 bases and J by 0 bases; unmatched bases: 12. This CDR3 is built from 15 residues. CDR1 and CDR2 (germline): SGHRS, YFSETQ. In nucleotides, the CDR3 is TGCGCCGAGCGGGAGCTTCCGGAGGACTCCTACGAGCAGTACTTC. It yields the protein CAERELPEDSYEQYF.

The chain couples TRBV6-6 to TRBJ2-4; the D gene is possibly TRBD2 (6 bases). This CDR3 spans 16 amino acids. Germline CDR1 is MNHNY and CDR2 is SVGAGI (reference sequence). V shed 2 bases and J shed 0 bases, with 11 bases lying between them. The CDR3 sequence is CASSYGGIGAKNIQYF. CDR3 nucleotides: TGTGCCAGCAGTTACGGGGGGATAGGAGCCAAAAACATTCAGTACTTC.

This chain uses TRBV4-3 with TRBJ1-4, with 8 bases lining up with TRBD1. Germline CDR1 reads LGHNA; CDR2 reads YSLEER. V trimming: 0 bases; J trimming: 7 bases; junction bases outside the gene matches: 10. The CDR3 spans 17 residues. CDR3 coding DNA: TGCGCCAGCAGCCAAGATGCGGCAGGGGGCGATGGTGAAAAACTGTTTTTT. It is translated as CASSQDAAGGDGEKLFF.

This rearrangement joins TRBV4-1 to TRBJ1-5, with TRBD1 matching over 7 bases. CDR3 length equals 16 residues. Germline values: CDR1 MGHRA, CDR2 YSYEKL. Losses at the gene ends were 0 bases for V and 3 bases for J; bases not matched to a gene: 5. The CDR3 is CASSQDGGQSNQPQHF. CDR3 sequence (DNA): TGCGCCAGCAGCCAAGATGGGGGACAGTCCAATCAGCCCCAGCATTTT.

The chain uses TRBV7-3 and TRBJ2-1; 14 nucleotides line up with TRBD2. The CDR3 runs 15 residues. The V gene end was trimmed by 5 bases and the J gene end by 12 bases; junction bases not matched to a gene: 9. Germline V gives CDR1 SGHTA, CDR2 FQGTGA. The CDR3 bases are TGTGCCAGCAGCCCGGGACTAGCGGGAGAGGTTGGGCAGTTCTTC. It yields the protein CASSPGLAGEVGQFF.

Only a few counts were recorded for this clone. The chain recombines TRBV23-1 with TRBJ2-1, with D tentatively TRBD2 (5 bases). TRBV23-1 qualifies as an ORF whose function is uncertain. The V end lost 0 bases, the J end lost 6 bases, and 12 bases lay between the germline ends. The length of the CDR3 is 15 residues. The CDR3 coding sequence is TGCGCCAGCAGTCAATCACGGGGTCTCCCCAATGAGCAGTTCTTC. Translation: CASSQSRGLPNEQFF.

This clone is medium-sized by share. The V call is TRBV7-9, the J call TRBJ1-2; D uncertain. Germline lookup yields CDR1 SEHNR and CDR2 FQNEAQ (reference sequence). V lost 5 bases, J lost 4 bases, and 23 bases lay in between. This CDR3 is 17 amino acids long. The CDR3 DNA reads as TGTGCCAGCAGCCCAGAAAGACAAAGCCCCAGATTCTATGGCTACACCTTC. This encodes CASSPERQSPRFYGYTF.

The chain carries TRBV9 and TRBJ2-1; 11 bases agree with TRBD2. Germline CDR1 SGDLS, CDR2 YYNGEE. There are 16 residues in the CDR3. Losses at the gene ends were 4 bases for V and 3 bases for J; bases not matched to a gene: 6. The CDR3 loop is CASSTGGLADYNEQFF. CDR3 bases: TGTGCCAGCAGCACAGGGGGACTAGCGGACTACAATGAGCAGTTCTTC.

This rearrangement joins TRBV7-9 to TRBJ2-7, with 7 bases aligning to TRBD1. J was trimmed by 5 bases and V by 1 base; bases with no gene match: 2. The CDR3 covers 13 residues. The V gene's germline CDR1 is SEHNR and CDR2 FQNEAQ (reference sequence). The CDR3 DNA follows: TGTGCCAGCAGCTTAGTTGACAGGGACGAGCAGTACTTC. Translation gives CASSLVDRDEQYF.

This chain uses TRBV14 with TRBJ2-1; D unclear. V was cut by 0 bases and J by 9 bases, with 9 bases left in between. The CDR3 consists of 13 residues. Germline-derived CDR1 and CDR2 are SGHDN and FVKESK. CDR3 bases: TGTGCCAGCAGCCAAGAATTAACCAGTGAGCAGTTCTTC. Translating gives CASSQELTSEQFF.

This sequence joins TRBV14 and TRBJ2-7; tentative D call: TRBD2 (5 bases). The CDR3 extends over 13 amino acids. Germline-derived CDR1 and CDR2 are SGHDN and FVKESK. Trimming pared 4 bases from V and 5 bases from J, leaving 12 bases between. The chain's CDR3 is CASSLGLADEQYF. As DNA, the CDR3 is TGTGCCAGCAGCCTCGGACTTGCCGACGAGCAGTACTTC.

This clone was detected only once. The V and J genes are TRBV7-2 and TRBJ1-2; TRBD1 aligns across 7 bases. This CDR3 spans 15 amino acids. The germline V gene has CDR1 SGHTA and CDR2 FQGNSA. Trimming at V came to 4 bases and at J to 4 bases, leaving 9 bases not matched to a gene. This CDR3 reads CASSSRDSPFYGYTF. Written as DNA, the CDR3 is TGTGCCAGCAGCTCCCGGGACAGTCCATTCTATGGCTACACCTTC. Using reference TRBV7-2 and TRBJ1-2 for the parts outside the CDR3, the full variable domain is GAGVSQSPSNKVTEKGKDVELRCDPISGHTALYWYRQSLGQGLEFLIYFQGNSAPDKSGLPSDRFSAERTGGSVSTLTIQRTQQEDSAVYLCASSSRDSPFYGYTFGSGTRLTVV.

The chain has TRBV6-5 and TRBJ1-5, with unresolved D. V dropped 5 bases and J dropped 7 bases, with 9 bases sitting between them. In germline, CDR1 is MNHEY, CDR2 SVGAGI. This CDR3 has 12 amino acids. The CDR3 is CASSQQWQPQHF. CDR3 nucleotide sequence: TGTGCCAGCAGTCAACAGTGGCAGCCCCAGCATTTT.